This T cell receptor (beta chain) was obtained from a study of CXCR3-negative and CXCR3-positive naive CD8 T cells. UMI labels and 5' RACE were used to prepare the TRB cDNA libraries. TCRdb re-analyzed the 5' RACE reads; it lists each CDR3 protein once, without DNA. Its table lists tens of thousands of distinct CDR3 sequences. Study-level findings and limits: Naive CXCR3-negative cells resembled naive CXCR3-positive cells in TRBV-TRBJ usage; memory cells differed. Naive CXCR3-positive cells had TRB CDR3s more hydrophobic than those of CXCR3-negative naive cells. Most assays used freshly isolated PBMCs, as cryopreservation partially reduced CXCR3.

Germline V CDR1 and CDR2: ENHRY, SYGVKD. CDR3 length equals 11 residues. With regard to this clonotype: The antigen is undetermined.

V usage is TRBV10-3 and J usage is TRBJ1-4; TCRdb outputs TRBD1, but without DNA this stays unchecked. This clonotype originated in a human donor in good health. Some clones in this sample may be carry-over from other donors' samples. Sequenced input: naive CXCR3+ CD8+ T cells from blood. Described subset: CD45RO-CCR7+CD27+CD95- naive CD8+ T cells expressing CXCR3 (TNR3+). CDR3 protein: CAISEGGWLFF.